The clone carrying this TCR beta chain appeared a few times. Its antigen is unidentified. The data were taken from a study of regulatory T cells in long-lasting Graves disease. The sample's time point: newly diagnosed GD, antithyroid drugs for less than 3 months. RNA isolated from PBMCs was used to make the TCR library. Roughly 9.9-milliliter peripheral blood samples went into EDTA tubes. V gave up 7 bases and J gave up 5 bases; unmatched junction bases: 13. CDR3 length: 14 residues. Germline CDR1 reads SQVTM; CDR2 reads ANQGSEA. Construction of the TCR beta libraries employed iRepertoire HTBI primers in conjunction with Arm-PCR of CDR3 regions. TCRdb itself ran the multiplex PCR reads through MiXCR, one entry per CDR3 protein. The sample includes 350,000 to 450,000 distinct CDR3 sequences, about 15% seen only once; the top ten take approximately 7.6%. General study results and limits: Persistent cases favored TRBV28, TRBJ1-2 and TRBJ2-5.

Separately, the same data were catalogued under a study of T cells in Graves' hyperthyroidism and ophthalmopathy.

This material consisted of peripheral blood mononuclear cells (PBMCs), taken at new diagnosis, from a patient treated with antithyroid drugs. The rearrangement joins TRBV29-1 to TRBJ2-7; 8 nucleotides line up with TRBD2. The clonotype originates from a woman between 40 and 50 years old with Graves disease. The CDR3 coding sequence is TGCAGCGCGGGGGGGGGACTAGGGTTCCACGAGCAGTACTTC. Translated: CSAGGGLGFHEQYF.